This T cell receptor beta chain was recovered during a study of T cells in Graves' hyperthyroidism and ophthalmopathy. On the study more broadly: Peripheral blood was collected at initial diagnosis, before any treatment. Study results and caveats: Blood also showed most of the thyroid clonotypes that were expanded above 0.001.

CDR1 is SGDLS, CDR2 YYNGEE, per germline. V was trimmed by 4 bases and J by 10 bases, leaving 24 bases between them. This CDR3 has 16 residues. This clonotype was counted many times. Its specificity is unknown. The TCR beta CDR3 regions underwent amplification using RNA transcripts as the source. Initially, a first-round RT-PCR of the TCR CDR3 employed the HTBI primer set. TCRdb called the multiplex PCR reads again in MiXCR, with one record for every CDR3 protein. The repertoire holds about 400,000 distinct CDR3 sequences, with around 15% as singletons. Ophthalmopathy patients all had a Clinical Activity Score of at least 3, a NOSPECS grade of at least 4 and disease under 3 months old. Pregnant or lactating patients were excluded, as were those with uncontrolled infection or other autoimmune disease.

Sequenced material: blood. The clonotype comes from a man aged 45-65 years with Graves' ophthalmopathy. The chain recombines TRBV9 with TRBJ2-1, with D tentatively TRBD2 (7 bases). This chain's CDR3 is CASSPGDGGGPDEQFF. CDR3 DNA: TGTGCCAGCAGCCCTGGGGACGGCGGGGGCCCTGACGAGCAGTTCTTC.